This T cell receptor beta chain was found in a study of blood T cell repertoires in COVID-19. Whole-study context: Material from acute and convalescent COVID-19 was sourced from the United States, Italy and Spain. Sample material is recorded as cDNA or gDNA derived from T cells, B-cell-depleted T cells, or PBMCs.

In the source study's methods: Researchers report that nucleated cell counts were estimated from reference gene primer amplification. Sequencing used immunoSEQ multiplex PCR; TCRdb keeps in-frame clones, though not all of them. From that table come the V and J calls and clone size; the DNA was used to work out D and trimming. Seen here are some 170,000 clones, approximately 84% observed once, and the top ten hold over 0.95%. V was shortened by 2 bases and J by 7 bases, with 14 bases between the two germline ends. Germline V gene lookup returns CDR1 SEHNR and CDR2 FQNEAQ (reference sequence). The CDR3 runs 14 residues. Participants' own reports of clinical history determined their cohort assignment.

Sample: PBMCs or T cells enriched from blood (not recorded which). The chain has TRBV7-9 and TRBJ1-2, with a possible D match to TRBD1 (6 bases). This sequence originates from a human donor with acute COVID-19. The donor label of this sample is uncertain. CDR3 sequence (DNA): TGTGCCAGCAGCTTATCCAGGGGTTGGCGTGGCTACACCTTC. Translation: CASSLSRGWRGYTF.